This T cell receptor beta chain comes out of a study of response to subunit inactivated influenza vaccine (dated by TCRdb to the late 2010s). Looking at the study overall: Deep quantitative T cell receptor repertoire profiling was used in the study to track responses to a trivalent subunit inactivated influenza vaccine. Results the study describes overall, beyond this receptor: The authors proposed that each seasonal influenza vaccination may bring in only a limited number of new T cells.

The sample holds a few counts of this clonotype. Its antigen remains unidentified. No base quality information exists; no much larger clone differs at one position. The method was RT-PCR. These reads were obtained on an Illumina HiSeq 2500. TCRdb passed the public sequencing reads through fastp at Q25 and MiXCR, retaining productive beta sequences. Rows are unified per CDR3 protein, each entry keeping the most common DNA and genes. The table for this sample lists 700,000 to 900,000 distinct CDR3 sequences; 21% of them were counted only once. In total, the top ten clones hold roughly 10% of the sample. The germline ends are 16 bases apart after V is trimmed by 5 bases and J by 7 bases. CDR1 and CDR2 are drawn from the germline V gene: SGHDT, YYEEEE. The CDR3 holds 13 amino acids from the cysteine to the phenylalanine. This entry keeps only the CDR3 DNA: 39 bases, framed from base 1.

This clonotype was sampled from a man in his fifties or sixties who received an inactivated influenza vaccine. Donor details come from another sample of the same person, matched by shared clones. Sequencing used PBMCs from blood, obtained 4 to 6 days after vaccination. Recombination joined TRBV5-6 with TRBJ2-7; TRBD2 is possibly the D segment (6 matching bases). The CDR3 reads CASSFGTFREQYF. The DNA is TGTGCCAGCAGTTTCGGGACTTTTCGGGAGCAGTACTTC. Reference TRBV5-6 and TRBJ2-7 genes cover what lies past the CDR3, so the full variable domain is DAGVTQSPTHLIKTRGQQVTLRCSPKSGHDTVSWYQQALGQGPQFIFQYYEEEERQRGNFPDRFSGHQFPNYSSELNVNALLLGDSALYLCASSFGTFREQYFGPGTRLTVT.